These 18 T cell receptor beta chains were all obtained from the same sample, sequenced in a study of shared clonotypes between healthy human individuals. The data were produced by immunoSEQ multiplex PCR, yet TCRdb's version contains in-frame clones alone and is incomplete. Of around 1,100,000 clones listed, around three quarters are singletons. The specimen was memory CD4+ T cells from PBMCs. The subset: CD45RA-negative fraction. The receptors originated from a man younger than 35 in good health. Some clones in this sample may be carry-over from other donors' samples.

The chain has TRBV5-1 and TRBJ2-1; 10 bases map to TRBD1. This CDR3 has 16 residues. CDR1 and CDR2 from the germline V gene are SGHRS and YFSETQ. The V gene end was trimmed by 2 bases and the J gene end by 1 base; junction bases not matched to a gene: 3. The CDR3 loop is CASSFRQGASYNEQFF. The CDR3 region has the DNA TGCGCCAGCAGCTTTCGACAGGGGGCGTCCTACAATGAGCAGTTCTTC.

This chain uses TRBV10-1 with TRBJ2-5, with D hard to call. Trimming left V 5 bases short and J 5 bases short, with 9 bases between. Germline CDR1 WNHNN, CDR2 SYGVQD (reference sequence). CDR3 size: 12 residues. CDR3 DNA: TGCGCCAGCAGTAACCTCGGGGAGACCCAGTACTTC. Residues: CASSNLGETQYF.

This chain uses TRBV7-3 with TRBJ2-1; 9 bases map to TRBD2. This CDR3 has 16 residues. The junction had 4 bases not matched to a gene; V was cut back by 0 bases and J by 4 bases. CDR1 and CDR2 from the germline V gene are SGHTA and FQGTGA. CDR3 loop: CASSLTRTSAYNEQFF. DNA of the CDR3: TGTGCCAGCAGCTTAACCCGGACTAGCGCTTACAATGAGCAGTTCTTC.

This chain links TRBV28 with TRBJ1-5; maybe TRBD1 (6 bases). The CDR3 is 15 residues long. CDR1 and CDR2 from the germline V gene are MDHEN and SYDVKM. The V gene lost 5 bases and the J gene lost 7 bases, with 18 bases spanning the gap. The CDR3 DNA reads as TGTGCCAGCAGTCCGTTTGACAGGTTTTTGCAGCCCCAGCATTTT. Translated: CASSPFDRFLQPQHF.

The CDR3 DNA sequence: TGTGCCAGCAGGCCCGACAGGGCCCATGGCTACACCTTC. Translation gives CASRPDRAHGYTF. V gene TRBV6-5 combines with J gene TRBJ1-2; TRBD1 matches 7 bases. Germline-derived CDR1 and CDR2 are MNHEY and SVGAGI. The J segment lost 6 bases and the V segment lost 6 bases, leaving 7 bases of the junction unmatched. The CDR3 sequence is 13 residues long.

The J gene is TRBJ2-7, the V gene TRBV5-1; 9 nucleotides match TRBD2. J was trimmed by 5 bases and V by 0 bases; bases with no gene match: 6. The CDR3 covers 15 residues. In germline, CDR1 is SGHRS, CDR2 YFSETQ. The CDR3 is CASSLGGGRADEQYF. In DNA, the CDR3 is TGCGCCAGCAGCTTGGGAGGCGGGAGGGCCGACGAGCAGTACTTC.

The rearrangement joins TRBV6-5 to TRBJ1-6; unclear D gene. V was clipped by 5 bases and J by 5 bases, with 10 bases between them. CDR3 length equals 14 residues. The germline CDR1 and CDR2 sequences are MNHEY and SVGAGI. CDR3: CASSRSVHNSPLHF. In nucleotides, the CDR3 is TGTGCCAGCAGTCGCTCTGTCCATAATTCACCCCTCCACTTT.

The J gene is TRBJ2-5, the V gene TRBV28; 7 bases fit TRBD2. Losses at the gene ends were 3 bases for V and 3 bases for J; bases not matched to a gene: 10. The CDR3 is 16 amino acids. Germline values: CDR1 MDHEN, CDR2 SYDVKM. CDR3 amino acids: CASSLIGVGREETQYF. For the CDR3, the DNA is TGTGCCAGCAGTTTGATAGGGGTTGGGAGGGAAGAGACCCAGTACTTC.

CDR3 sequence: CASSPDRERGYTF. The CDR3 region has the DNA TGTGCCAGCAGCCCTGACAGGGAACGTGGCTACACCTTC. V gene TRBV28 combines with J gene TRBJ1-2; 7 bases fit TRBD1. CDR1 MDHEN and CDR2 SYDVKM come from the germline V gene. This CDR3 comprises 13 residues. V was clipped by 6 bases and J by 7 bases; unmatched bases: 8.

With respect to this clone: A junction boundary mismatches the germline segment, possibly from a read error. The V gene is TRBV7-2, the J gene TRBJ2-3, with 8 bases aligning to TRBD1. Germline V lookup: CDR1 SGHTA, CDR2 FQGNSA. This CDR3 region has 15 residues. As DNA, the CDR3 is TGCGCCAGCAGCCAAGATAGGACAGGGCCAGATACGCAGTATTTT. Translated, it gives CASSQDRTGPDTQYF.

The V gene is TRBV11-2, the J gene TRBJ1-5; 8 positions match TRBD1. Looked up from germline, CDR1 is SGHAT and CDR2 is FQNNGV. The CDR3 sequence is 15 residues long. Trimming cost V 5 bases and J 0 bases; bases outside gene matches: 3. CDR3 sequence (DNA): TGTGCCAGCAGCCTCAGGGGGCTTAGCAATCAGCCCCAGCATTTT. Amino acid sequence: CASSLRGLSNQPQHF.

V is TRBV10-2 and J is TRBJ2-7; the D gene could be TRBD1 or TRBD2 (5 bases each). This CDR3 has 13 amino acids. The ends were cut back, 6 bases at V and 1 base at J, with 10 bases in the middle. CDR1 and CDR2 from the germline V gene are WSHSY and SAAADI. This chain's CDR3 is CASSRQRSYEQYF. CDR3 in DNA: TGCGCCAGCAGCCGACAGCGGTCCTACGAGCAGTACTTC.

The chain couples TRBV5-1 to TRBJ2-5, with 16 positions matching TRBD2. J lost 3 bases, V lost 3 bases, and 8 bases had no gene match. Germline lookup yields CDR1 SGHRS and CDR2 YFSETQ. The CDR3 is made up of 18 amino acids. CDR3 in amino acids: CASSSSHGTSGREETQYF. As DNA, the CDR3 is TGCGCCAGCAGCTCAAGCCACGGGACTAGCGGGAGGGAAGAGACCCAGTACTTC.

The genes are TRBV28 and TRBJ2-2; 7 nucleotides match TRBD1. The CDR3 contains 14 residues. The germline V gene has CDR1 MDHEN and CDR2 SYDVKM. The trim removed 8 bases at V and 7 bases at J, leaving 10 bases unmatched. Here the CDR3 reads CASARSGGGGELFF. CDR3 nucleotides: TGTGCCAGCGCGCGTTCAGGGGGTGGCGGGGAGCTGTTTTTT.

The J gene is TRBJ1-1, the V gene TRBV6-5; tentatively, D is TRBD1 (5 bases). The V gene lost 6 bases and the J gene lost 0 bases, with 11 bases spanning the gap. Germline V gene data show CDR1 as MNHEY and CDR2 as SVGAGI. The CDR3 is made up of 14 amino acids. DNA for the CDR3: TGTGCCAGCAGATTGGGACCCATGAACACTGAAGCTTTCTTT. Encoded protein: CASRLGPMNTEAFF.

The rearrangement uses TRBV5-4 and TRBJ2-7; 10 bases fit TRBD2. V lost 2 bases to trimming and J lost 0 bases; unmatched junction nucleotides: 8. This CDR3 is built from 17 residues. Germline loops: CDR1 SGHNT, CDR2 YYREEE (reference sequence). The CDR3 reads CASSFTLIAGGSYEQYF. The CDR3, as DNA: TGTGCCAGCAGCTTTACCCTAATAGCGGGAGGCTCCTACGAGCAGTACTTC. Full variable domain (missing parts from reference TRBV5-4 and TRBJ2-7): ETGVTQSPTHLIKTRGQQVTLRCSSQSGHNTVSWYQQALGQGPQFIFQYYREEENGRGNFPPRFSGLQFPNYSSELNVNALELDDSALYLCASSFTLIAGGSYEQYFGPGTRLTVT.

This chain uses TRBV5-6 with TRBJ1-1; the D is unclear. Germline V gene sequence: CDR1 SGHDT, CDR2 YYEEEE. Trimming pared 0 bases from V and 2 bases from J, leaving 8 bases between. The CDR3 sequence is 14 residues long. Here the CDR3 reads CASSLALGNTEAFF. CDR3 nucleotide sequence: TGTGCCAGCAGCTTGGCCTTAGGTAACACTGAAGCTTTCTTT.

The J gene is TRBJ1-5, the V gene TRBV19, with no clear D. Germline CDR1 is LNHDA and CDR2 is SQIVND (reference sequence). V shed 10 bases and J shed 0 bases, with 10 bases lying between them. This CDR3 comprises 13 residues. The CDR3 spells CATQQNSNQPQHF. The CDR3 DNA follows: TGTGCCACCCAGCAAAATAGCAATCAGCCCCAGCATTTT.